A selection of T cell receptor beta chains follows, all from one sample in a study of T cells in Graves' hyperthyroidism and ophthalmopathy. TCRdb analysed the multiplex PCR reads with MiXCR anew, one entry per CDR3 protein. The sample holds about 300,000 distinct CDR3 sequences, less than 20% seen once. Sequencing input: blood. Receptors originate from a man in his forties or fifties with Graves' ophthalmopathy. The CDR3 runs from the conserved cysteine through the conserved F or W. A D gene is named only where the DNA matches it firmly. Size values are once, few and many counts, or a class for expanded clones, and some rows have none.

>TRBJ1-5|-|TRBV6-1|many
CASRDEGGSNQPQHF
TGTGCCAGCAGGGACGAGGGCGGTAGCAATCAGCCCCAGCATTTT
>TRBJ2-5|TRBD2|TRBV7-8|many
CASSPHGGGKRETQYF
TGTGCCAGCAGCCCCCACGGGGGGGGGAAGAGGGAGACCCAGTACTTC
>TRBJ2-3|TRBD2|TRBV14|few
CASSQGTAGKPSTDTQYF
TGTGCCAGCAGCCAAGGAACAGCGGGGAAACCTAGCACAGATACGCAGTATTTT
>TRBJ2-7|-|TRBV10-2|-
CASRFRGYEQYF
TGCGCCAGCAGATTTCGGGGTTACGAGCAGTACTTC
>TRBJ2-5|-|TRBV18|many
CASSLSTGKETQYF
TGTGCCAGCTCGCTAAGTACAGGGAAAGAGACCCAGTACTTC
>TRBJ2-7|TRBD1|TRBV2|-
CASSEEEGTGQISYEQYF
TGTGCCAGCAGTGAAGAAGAAGGGACAGGGCAAATCTCCTACGAGCAGTACTTC
>TRBJ2-3|-|TRBV24-1|few
CATSDPDGLTDTQYF
TGTGCCACCAGTGATCCCGACGGGCTCACAGATACGCAGTATTTT
>TRBJ1-1|-|TRBV3-1|many
CASSQNTEAFF
TGTGCCAGCAGCCAGAACACTGAAGCTTTCTTT
>TRBJ1-1|TRBD1|TRBV5-1|-
CASSLRDRDNTEAFF
TGCGCCAGCAGCTTAAGGGACAGGGATAACACTGAAGCTTTCTTT
>TRBJ1-4|-|TRBV11-2|-
CASSPTWGWGNEKLFF
TGTGCCAGCAGCCCAACCTGGGGGTGGGGAAATGAAAAACTGTTTTTT
>TRBJ1-2|TRBD1|TRBV28|-
CASSFTGQGQNGYTF
TGTGCCAGCAGTTTCACCGGACAGGGACAGAATGGCTACACCTTC
>TRBJ1-1|-|TRBV7-9|few
CASTEEAFF
TGTGCCAGCACCGAGGAAGCTTTCTTT
>TRBJ2-5|TRBD2|TRBV7-3|-
CASSPEGEPGTSGQETQYF
TGTGCCAGCAGCCCCGAAGGGGAACCGGGGACTAGCGGACAAGAGACCCAGTACTTC
>TRBJ2-5|TRBD1|TRBV6-5|-
CASSYGNEGAETQYF
TGTGCCAGCAGTTACGGGAACGAGGGGGCGGAGACCCAGTACTTC
>TRBJ1-3|TRBD1|TRBV6-5|-
CASSYGFTQGALTGNTIYF
TGTGCCAGCAGTTACGGGTTTACACAGGGGGCGCTGACTGGAAACACCATATATTTT
>TRBJ2-1|-|TRBV7-8|many
CASSPRVVGNEQFF
TGTGCCAGCAGCCCGAGGGTCGTCGGCAATGAGCAGTTCTTC
>TRBJ1-3|-|TRBV7-8|many
CASSLRGARGNTIYF
TGTGCCAGCAGCTTACGAGGGGCGAGGGGAAACACCATATATTTT
>TRBJ2-1|-|TRBV7-3|-
CASSLSRDYNEQFF
TGTGCCAGCAGCTTATCCAGGGACTACAATGAGCAGTTCTTC
>TRBJ2-7|-|TRBV20-1|few
CSARRQRYEQYF
TGCAGTGCTAGAAGACAGCGATACGAGCAGTACTTC
>TRBJ2-2|-|TRBV6-2/TRBV6-3|-
CASSYFQGGGAGELFF
TGTGCCAGCAGTTACTTTCAGGGGGGGGGGGCCGGGGAGCTGTTTTTT
>TRBJ2-1|TRBD1|TRBV27|few
CASSFSPLNPGQGNYNEQFF
TGTGCCAGCAGTTTTTCTCCCCTTAATCCCGGACAGGGGAACTACAATGAGCAGTTCTTC
>TRBJ2-5|TRBD2|TRBV2|many
CASLGGLAERRETQYF
TGTGCCAGCCTCGGAGGACTAGCGGAGAGGAGGGAGACCCAGTACTTC
>TRBJ2-7|-|TRBV20-1|-
CSALQAGEGDRAYEQYF
TGCAGTGCCCTCCAAGCGGGGGAGGGGGACAGGGCCTACGAGCAGTACTTC
>TRBJ2-3|TRBD2|TRBV12-3/TRBV12-4|many
CASSSGTSGRGDTDTQYF
TGTGCCAGCAGTTCCGGGACTAGCGGGAGGGGGGACACAGATACGCAGTATTTT
>TRBJ2-7|-|TRBV5-6|-
CASSFRRGASYEQYF
TGTGCCAGCAGCTTTCGCAGGGGGGCCTCCTACGAGCAGTACTTC
>TRBJ1-6|-|TRBV27|-
CASSLSKEGEISPLHF
TGTGCCAGCAGTTTATCGAAGGAGGGGGAGATTTCACCCCTCCACTTT
>TRBJ2-2|-|TRBV2|many
CASSERGLTGELFF
TGTGCCAGCAGTGAAAGGGGTCTCACCGGGGAGCTGTTTTTT
>TRBJ2-5|TRBD2|TRBV7-2|-
CASSPQLSGRAETQYF
TGTGCCAGCAGCCCCCAACTTAGCGGGAGAGCAGAGACCCAGTACTTC
>TRBJ2-7|TRBD1|TRBV25-1|-
CASSERGDREHREQYF
TGTGCCAGCAGTGAACGGGGGGACAGGGAACATCGCGAGCAGTACTTC
>TRBJ1-6|-|TRBV5-1|-
CASSLEGPDLYSPLHF
TGCGCCAGCAGCTTGGAGGGGCCGGACCTATATTCACCCCTCCACTTT
>TRBJ2-2|TRBD2|TRBV6-4|many
CASSATSANTGELFF
TGTGCCAGCAGTGCGACTAGCGCGAACACCGGGGAGCTGTTTTTT
>TRBJ1-5|TRBD1|TRBV2|many
CASRLRQGGNQPQHF
TGTGCCAGCAGGCTTCGACAGGGTGGCAATCAGCCCCAGCATTTT
>TRBJ2-7|TRBD1|TRBV28|many
CASRSQGTYEQYF
TGTGCCAGCAGGTCACAGGGGACCTACGAGCAGTACTTC
>TRBJ2-1|TRBD2|TRBV20-1|few
CSARLLPSGSSYNEQFF
TGCAGTGCTAGACTGCTTCCTAGCGGGAGCTCCTACAATGAGCAGTTCTTC
>TRBJ2-5|-|TRBV11-2|-
CASSPQGQGQETQYF
TGTGCCAGCAGCCCCCAGGGGCAGGGGCAAGAGACCCAGTACTTC
>TRBJ2-5|TRBD2|TRBV27|-
CASSLSRGVGETQYF
TGTGCCAGCAGTTTATCGCGGGGGGTAGGTGAGACCCAGTACTTC
>TRBJ2-5|TRBD1|TRBV28|-
CASTLRQGKTQYF
TGTGCCAGCACCCTCCGACAGGGGAAGACCCAGTACTTC
>TRBJ1-3|-|TRBV18|few
CASSPRDVSGNTIYF
TGTGCCAGCTCACCAAGGGACGTCTCTGGAAACACCATATATTTT
>TRBJ1-5|-|TRBV7-2|once
CASSLWPPRSQPQHF
TGTGCCAGCAGCTTATGGCCCCCCAGGAGTCAGCCCCAGCATTTT
>TRBJ2-7|TRBD2|TRBV24-1|few
CATSRGAGGPSYEQYF
TGTGCCACCTCCCGGGGCGCGGGAGGCCCCTCCTACGAGCAGTACTTC
>TRBJ2-7|TRBD1|TRBV7-8|many
CASTPRQGTYEQYF
TGTGCCAGCACCCCGCGACAGGGTACTTACGAGCAGTACTTC
>TRBJ2-5|TRBD2|TRBV2|-
CASTRLAEETQYF
TGTGCCAGCACCCGACTAGCGGAAGAGACCCAGTACTTC
>TRBJ2-3|-|TRBV2|-
CAGRQTGNTDTQYF
TGTGCCGGCAGGCAAACAGGGAACACAGATACGCAGTATTTT
>TRBJ2-7|-|TRBV29-1|once
CSVEWGGHEQYF
TGCAGCGTTGAATGGGGCGGACACGAGCAGTACTTC
>TRBJ1-1|-|TRBV18|-
CASSPPGRDGTEAFF
TGTGCCAGCTCACCACCGGGCAGGGACGGCACTGAAGCTTTCTTT